This T cell receptor (beta chain) stems from a study of beta chain features in type 1 diabetes (dated by TCRdb to 2016 to 2018). Context from the whole study: Patients and healthy donors did not differ in mean age, gender distribution, total cell number or subset yield. In the study, TCRB repertoires of sorted circulating CD4+ T cell subsets from recently diagnosed type 1 diabetes patients were compared with those of matched healthy donors. Naive and central memory subsets were obtained from all 30 or so donors, but regulatory and stem cell-like memory subsets were isolated from only 8 patients and roughly 8 healthy donors. A total of roughly 100,000,000 sorted cells were examined across all samples, and the number of cells per subset was strongly correlated with RNA yield.

Summary of the overall study and its limitations: A moderate but significant shortening of TCRB CDR3 length was observed in type 1 diabetes patients in all four CD4+ subsets. Patients with type 1 diabetes made fewer insertions and deleted more nucleotides at VDJ recombination sites, implying thymic rearrangement abnormalities. The naive, central memory and regulatory TCRB repertoires appeared to resemble one another more closely among patients than among healthy donors. Sequencing cDNA rather than genomic DNA could over-represent highly expressing activated cells, although activation and CD3 levels did not differ between groups. HLA sub-analyses involved small numbers of individuals, so any influence of HLA type on TCRB rearrangement remained unresolved. PCR may preferentially amplify shorter templates, but because patient and control samples were amplified and corrected together, any resulting skew would affect both groups equally.

The High Capacity cDNA Reverse Transcription Kit was used to reverse transcribe all of the isolated RNA, meaning that expressed TCRB transcripts were what got sequenced. Naive, central memory and regulatory T cell samples underwent deep immunoSEQ sequencing, averaging roughly 3.5 million total reads per sample. After sorted cells were lysed in RLT buffer, RNA was extracted with DNase-treated RNeasy Micro or Mini kits, with the choice depending on cell number. To prevent cross-contamination, every cell subset was processed on its own, while patient and healthy donor samples were processed together. TCRB sequences were amplified from cDNA with the immunoSEQ multiplex PCR, producing 87-bp fragments spanning the CDR3 region. Sequencing of the amplicons was performed on the Illumina HiSeq platform. In the authors' own workflow: Synthetic template baselines were used to correct PCR bias computationally, reads within Hamming distance 2 were collapsed together, and singletons that could not be merged were discarded. Reads were aligned against IMGT so that V, D and J genes, CDR3 length and insertions or deletions at six rearrangement sites could be assigned. Within each subset, clonotype counts were normalized to sorted cell number, after which true diversity and Gini coefficients were computed with the tcR R package. The overlap coefficient, calculated on TCRB nucleotide sequences, was used to quantify repertoire sharing. Out-of-frame TCRB sequences from naive cells were analyzed as a proxy for the pre-selection repertoire. TCRdb stores this immuneACCESS table with in-frame sequences only. Part of the clones is absent; in the studies checked, under half of the shortfall reflects unresolved V genes, and no reason is known for the rest. From that table come the V and J calls and clone size; the DNA was used to work out D and trimming. A total of over 600,000 clones appear in this sample, roughly 12% of them only once. The ten largest clones capture around 0.12% of the sample.

A single peripheral blood draw of around 0.11 L on average was collected from each donor into heparinised tubes. A BD FACSAria II and a panel including CD45RO, CCR7, CD25, CD127, CD95 and CD27 were used to sort naive, central memory, regulatory and stem cell-like memory CD4+ T cells. Every sorted population had a purity above 98%. PBMCs were isolated immediately by Lymphoprep density gradient centrifugation and stained directly without culture. Samples were stained and sorted in pairs, with one healthy donor and one patient per experiment, so that batch effects were minimized. This clone showed up just a few times. Its antigen is currently not known. No base quality information exists; no much larger clone differs at one position. This clonotype was sampled from a man between 25 and 39 years old with type 1 diabetes. The sequencing sample was made of naive CD4+ T cells from blood. Sample cell subset or site, as interpreted from the label and publication: true naive CD4+ T cells.

The nucleotides read TGCGCCAGCAGCGTAGACTTGGAGGAAAAACTGTTTTTT. This is translated as CASSVDLEEKLFF. In this chain, TRBV5-1 is recombined with TRBJ1-4; the D gene is not confidently resolved. Relative to germline, V is 4 bases shorter and J is 8 bases shorter, with 12 bases between their ends. As encoded in the germline V gene, CDR1 is SGHRS while CDR2 is YFSETQ. Spanning cysteine to phenylalanine, the CDR3 consists of 13 amino acids. The kept DNA is CDR3 alone, 39 bases in frame from the first base.